This T cell receptor beta chain was documented in a study of T-cell reconstitution after alpha-beta-depleted transplantation in children. Notes on the study in general: Fresh T-cell production supplied most of the T-cell counts and diversity seen one year after transplant. Surviving thymic progenitors and recipient T cells were the source of high TCRbeta diversity at day 60 in some patients. Several hundred rapidly expanded clones from non-depleted graft cells reportedly supplied alpha-beta T cells about two months post-transplant.

For this clonotype: Its antigen is unidentified.

The germline CDR1 and CDR2 sequences are LGHNA and YNFKEQ. Trimming took off 4 bases at V and 5 bases at J, with 12 bases between the two ends. The CDR3 totals 13 residues. During its preparation, the TCRbeta library received unique molecular identifiers. TCRdb independently ran MiXCR on the PCR reads; one entry per CDR3 protein. The sample holds fewer than 150,000 distinct CDR3 sequences, 20% to 25% seen once. This sequence originates from a male patient between 2 and 15 years old who had a stem cell transplant for chronic granulomatous disease, so the T cells may come from the graft donor. Here the sequenced sample was PBMCs, mostly from graft donor cells, taken 180 days after TCRalphabeta/CD19-depleted stem cell transplant. The chain recombines TRBV4-2 with TRBJ2-7; TRBD2 might be the D (6 bases). CDR3 residues: CASSLLAKDEQYF. The CDR3 DNA is TGTGCCAGCAGCCTCCTAGCGAAGGACGAGCAGTACTTC.